This TCR beta chain was profiled in a study of cytomegalovirus exposure and HLA in healthy donors. Germline trimming cut 4 bases from V and 0 bases from J; bases unmatched to any gene: 7. Germline assignment: CDR1 SGHRS and CDR2 YFSETQ. The CDR3 is 16 amino acids. TCRdb keeps only in-frame clones here, not all; method: immunoSEQ multiplex PCR. The profile shows some 250,000 clones, 90% of them singletons. This receptor was identified in a woman aged 18-35 years in good health and CMV-seronegative. What was sequenced was PBMCs. This chain links TRBV5-1 with TRBJ1-3; 7 positions match TRBD1. The CDR3 bases are TGCGCCAGCAGCCTGACAGGGTCTTCCTCTGGAAACACCATATATTTT. It translates to CASSLTGSSSGNTIYF.